The 17 T cell receptor beta chains listed next were all sequenced from one sample in a study of T cell clonality in common variable immunodeficiency. Study-wide results and limits: Reportedly, TCR beta sequences from common variable immunodeficiency showed fewer deletions and N-nucleotide insertions.

Method: immunoSEQ multiplex PCR; TCRdb's copy keeps in-frame clones and lacks some. Sampling found 25,000 to 30,000 clones, none seen once. No antigen has been assigned to these receptors. Sequencing was done on a sample of peripheral blood mononuclear cells. The receptor source for this set is a human donor with common variable immunodeficiency.

On this clone itself: Read coverage stops 3 residues before the CDR3 terminus; the germline J gene supplies the remainder. This rearrangement joins TRBV7-6 to TRBJ1-5; D not certain. Trimming pared 5 bases from V and 2 bases from J, leaving 16 bases between. In germline, CDR1 is SGHVS, CDR2 FNYEAQ. The CDR3 totals 16 residues. The sequenced part of the CDR3 DNA is TGTGCCAGCAGCCCACTAGGTGGGATCGGCAATCAGCCC. It codes for CASSPLGGIGNQP. The whole CDR3 sequence reads CASSPLGGIGNQPQHF.

This clone has ten or more counts. The read comes to an end 3 residues before the CDR3 does, leaving the germline J gene to fill in the end. The V gene is TRBV6-2 or TRBV6-3, the J gene TRBJ1-5, with D maybe TRBD1 (6 bases). Trimming shortened V by 2 bases and J by 4 bases, and 12 bases separated the two germline ends. Germline V gives CDR1 MNHEY, CDR2 SVGEGT. This CDR3 comprises 15 residues. CDR3 region: CASSYKTGRNQPQHF. CDR3 DNA (partial): TGTGCCAGCAGTTACAAAACAGGGAGGAATCAGCCC.

A note on this clone: The CDR3 goes on 3 residues after the read ends, and that part is filled in from the germline J gene. V usage is TRBV11-2 and J usage is TRBJ2-7; D is perhaps TRBD1 (6 bases). The CDR3 runs 15 residues. The V gene's germline CDR1 is SGHAT and CDR2 FQNNGV. V gave up 5 bases and J gave up 3 bases, with 17 bases separating them. The CDR3 bases that were read are TGTGCCAGCAGCCTAATCCAGGGGAGATACTACGAG. Its protein is CASSLIQGRYYE. The whole CDR3 sequence reads CASSLIQGRYYEQYF.

A note on this clone: The read falls 3 residues short of the CDR3 end, and the missing part is taken from the germline J gene. This rearrangement joins TRBV6-2 or TRBV6-3 to TRBJ2-3; the match to TRBD1 covers 7 bases. CDR1 and CDR2 (germline): MNHEY, SVGEGT. The V gene end was trimmed by 2 bases and the J gene end by 2 bases; junction bases not matched to a gene: 1. The CDR3 contains 14 residues. The CDR3 bases that were read are TGTGCCAGCAGTTACGGGACAGACACAGATACG. It specifies CASSYGTDTDT. The whole CDR3 reads CASSYGTDTDTQYF.

This clone showed up just a few times. The read ends 3 residues early relative to the CDR3; the germline J gene fills the gap. The chain couples TRBV11-1 to TRBJ2-7, with 11 bases fitting TRBD2. The CDR3 spans 15 residues. Per the germline V gene, CDR1 is SGHAT and CDR2 is FQDESV (reference sequence). Trimming at V came to 2 bases and at J to 4 bases, leaving 4 bases not matched to a gene. CDR3 loop: CASSLSTSGKYEQYF. The covered CDR3 bases are TGTGCCAGCAGCTTATCGACTAGCGGGAAGTACGAG. Full variable domain (missing parts from reference TRBV11-1 and TRBJ2-7): EAEVAQSPRYKITEKSQAVAFWCDPISGHATLYWYRQILGQGPELLVQFQDESVVDDSQLPKDRFSAERLKGVDSTLKIQPAELGDSAMYLCASSLSTSGKYEQYFGPGTRLTVT.

This clone was seen only a few times. The DNA ends 3 residues before the CDR3 does, and the rest of the CDR3 is filled in from the germline J gene. The V gene is TRBV6-2 or TRBV6-3, the J gene TRBJ2-1, with 11 bases aligning to TRBD2. Germline V gives CDR1 MNHEY, CDR2 SVGEGT. The CDR3 spans 15 residues. The junction had 5 bases not matched to a gene; V was cut back by 6 bases and J by 4 bases. The CDR3 region is CASSLTSGGYNEQFF. CDR3 DNA, as far as it was read: TGTGCCAGCAGCCTTACTAGCGGGGGTTACAATGAG.

As for this clone: The read halts 3 residues ahead of the CDR3 end, with the missing end drawn from the germline J gene. This chain joins TRBV19 and TRBJ1-2; possible D gene TRBD1, 5 bases. Trimming removed 6 bases from V and 4 bases from J, with 18 bases in between. This CDR3 region has 15 residues. Germline V gene sequence: CDR1 LNHDA, CDR2 SQIVND (reference sequence). The CDR3 is CASRAGNRPPYGYTF. The CDR3 DNA, read in part, is TGTGCCAGTAGGGCAGGGAATCGCCCTCCCTATGGC.

This clone was recorded a few times. The CDR3 is cut off 3 residues early in the read; its end comes from the germline J gene. The chain carries TRBV19 and TRBJ1-1, with no clear D. The V end lost 4 bases, the J end lost 6 bases, and 9 bases lay between the germline ends. The CDR3 is 12 amino acids. Germline V gives CDR1 LNHDA, CDR2 SQIVND (reference sequence). The chain's CDR3 is CASSTTRAEAFF. Partial CDR3 DNA: TGTGCCAGTAGTACCACGCGGGCTGAA.

This clone was counted a few times. The missing CDR3 end, 3 residues past where the read stops, is filled in from the germline J gene. The V call is TRBV5-1, the J call TRBJ2-7; TRBD1 matches at 8 bases. Germline lookup yields CDR1 SGHRS and CDR2 YFSETQ. The CDR3 totals 17 residues. Trimming removed 5 bases from V and 4 bases from J; junction bases left unmatched: 17. Incomplete CDR3 DNA: TGCGCCAGCAGTTTTGGGATCTCTGATACAGGGGGGTACGAG. Translated: CASSFGISDTGGYE. The full CDR3 reads CASSFGISDTGGYEQYF. Full variable domain (rest looked up from reference TRBV5-1 and TRBJ2-7): KAGVTQTPRYLIKTRGQQVTLSCSPISGHRSVSWYQQTPGQGLQFLFEYFSETQRNKGNFPGRFSGRQFSNSRSEMNVSTLELGDSALYLCASSFGISDTGGYEQYFGPGTRLTVT.

For this clone: The observed sequence ends 3 residues before the CDR3 terminus, with the missing tail filled in from the germline J gene. The chain is built from TRBV6-2 or TRBV6-3 and TRBJ1-1; unclear D gene. Per the germline V gene, CDR1 is MNHEY and CDR2 is SVGEGT. The CDR3 is 13 residues long. Trimming pared 2 bases from V and 0 bases from J, leaving 4 bases between. This CDR3 reads CASSYRLNTEAFF. The sequenced CDR3 bases are TGTGCCAGCAGTTACCGGTTGAACACTGAA.

A few counts support this clone. The CDR3 end lies 3 residues beyond the end of the read and is filled in from the germline J gene. The V gene is TRBV5-1, the J gene TRBJ1-5, with unresolved D. This CDR3 has 15 residues. From germline, CDR1 is SGHRS and CDR2 YFSETQ. The V end was cut by 0 bases, the J end by 1 base, with 8 bases between. The CDR3 bases that were read are TGCGCCAGCAGCTTGGAGCCGGGGAGCAATCAGCCC. Translation: CASSLEPGSNQP. The full CDR3 protein reads CASSLEPGSNQPQHF. Drawing the rest from reference TRBV5-1 and TRBJ1-5, the complete variable domain is KAGVTQTPRYLIKTRGQQVTLSCSPISGHRSVSWYQQTPGQGLQFLFEYFSETQRNKGNFPGRFSGRQFSNSRSEMNVSTLELGDSALYLCASSLEPGSNQPQHFGDGTRLSIL.

A note on this clone: From the germline J gene comes the end of the CDR3, since the read stops 3 residues before it. The chain is built from TRBV19 and TRBJ2-3, with 9 bases identical to TRBD1. With 5 bases clipped from V and 3 bases from J, the junction kept 3 bases outside the gene matches. Germline lookup yields CDR1 LNHDA and CDR2 SQIVND (reference sequence). CDR3 length equals 14 residues. Partial CDR3 DNA: TGTGCCAGTAGTCCGGGACAGGGAACAGATACG. Residues: CASSPGQGTDT. The full-length CDR3 reads as CASSPGQGTDTQYF. Based on the CDR3 plus reference TRBV19 and TRBJ2-3, the full variable domain is DGGITQSPKYLFRKEGQNVTLSCEQNLNHDAMYWYRQDPGQGLRLIYYSQIVNDFQKGDIAEGYSVSREKKESFPLTVTSAQKNPTAFYLCASSPGQGTDTQYFGPGTRLTVL.

This clone was detected only a few times. A read error may account for a junction end that differs from germline. The observed sequence ends 3 residues before the CDR3 terminus, with the missing tail filled in from the germline J gene. The V call is TRBV7-7, the J call TRBJ2-5; 8 bases align to TRBD2. The CDR3 is 14 amino acids. The germline V gene encodes CDR1 SSHAT and CDR2 FNYEAQ (reference sequence). CDR3 sequence reads: CASSGAGGKETQYF. The CDR3 bases that were read are TGTGCTAGCAGTGGTGCGGGGGGAAAAGAGACC.

This clone was observed a few times. The read terminates 3 residues ahead of where the CDR3 ends, so the germline J gene completes it. V is TRBV19 and J is TRBJ1-2; D is possibly TRBD1 (5 bases). V dropped 3 bases and J dropped 2 bases, with 7 bases sitting between them. There are 13 residues in the CDR3. Per the germline V gene, CDR1 is LNHDA and CDR2 is SQIVND (reference sequence). CDR3 bases read: TGTGCCAGTAGTATCAGGGAAAACTATGGC. This codes for CASSIRENYG. The whole CDR3 sequence reads CASSIRENYGYTF.

About this clone: The read ends 3 residues early relative to the CDR3; the germline J gene fills the gap. The rearrangement joins TRBV18 to TRBJ2-3, with 7 nucleotides matching TRBD2. CDR3 length: 14 residues. CDR1 KGHSH and CDR2 LQKENI come from the germline V gene. The junction had 4 bases not matched to a gene; V was cut back by 5 bases and J by 2 bases. The sequenced CDR3 bases are TGTGCCAGCTCAAGGGACTATTTCACAGATACG. This codes for CASSRDYFTDT. Given in full, the CDR3 is CASSRDYFTDTQYF.

This clone has only a few counts. The CDR3 goes on 3 residues after the read ends, and that part is filled in from the germline J gene. The chain has TRBV7-9 and TRBJ1-5; TRBD1 might be the D (6 bases). The CDR3 contains 13 residues. Trimming took 7 bases from V and 7 from J, leaving 14 bases between them. Germline lookup yields CDR1 SEHNR and CDR2 FQNEAQ (reference sequence). The sequenced part of the CDR3 DNA is TGTGCCAGCACCGGGGGGCTTACGCAGCCC. It encodes CASTGGLTQP. The CDR3 in its entirety is CASTGGLTQPQHF.

Only a few counts were recorded for this clone. The read terminates 3 residues before the CDR3 end, so the remaining end is supplied by the germline J gene. This chain uses TRBV7-2 with TRBJ2-1, with TRBD2 matching 8 bases. This CDR3 has 17 amino acids. Looked up from germline, CDR1 is SGHTA and CDR2 is FQGNSA. V shed 0 bases, J shed 8 bases, and the junction held 12 bases outside the gene matches. CDR3 amino acids: CASSLAGNGGAADEQFF. The DNA read from the CDR3 is TGTGCCAGCAGCTTAGCGGGTAACGGGGGGGCCGCGGATGAG.